A few counts support the clone carrying this T cell receptor beta chain. TCRdb called the reads again in MiXCR, with one record for every CDR3 protein. The sample comprises 150,000 to 200,000 distinct CDR3 sequences, about 30% of which are singletons, and roughly 32% rests with the top ten. This sample was taken from a study of T cell repertoires in cytomegalovirus infection. Looked up from germline, CDR1 is ENHRY and CDR2 is SYGVKD. V lost 11 bases, J lost 2 bases, and 12 bases stayed unmatched. The CDR3 contains 17 residues. Sequencing was performed on PBMCs. The clonotype originates from a human donor in good health (CMV status not recorded). Some clones in this sample may be carry-over from other donors' samples. The chain carries TRBV10-3 and TRBJ2-5, with 15 bases matching TRBD2. The CDR3 sequence: CASQQGLAGGGQETQYF. CDR3 coding DNA: TGTGCCTCCCAGCAGGGACTAGCGGGGGGAGGACAAGAGACCCAGTACTTC.